The 20 T cell receptor beta chains below come from one sample, sequenced in a study of T-cell memory formation after mild COVID-19. TCRdb fed the 5' RACE reads into MiXCR, producing one record per CDR3 protein. The sample holds about 320,000 distinct CDR3 sequences, roughly 13% seen once. The sequenced material came from PBMCs or a T cell subset sorted from them (not recorded which). All receptors derive from a young man who had mild COVID-19 (a few samples of this study predate the infection). Cell type and time point are not known.

Of note for this clonotype: The junction shows a germline mismatch at one end, possibly a read error. This chain uses TRBV25-1 with TRBJ1-2; a weak D match, TRBD1 (5 bases). Germline V gene data show CDR1 as MGHDK and CDR2 as SYGVNS. CDR3 length: 14 residues. The chain's CDR3 is CASSETVGAQGSLF. In DNA, the CDR3 is TGTGCCAGCAGTGAAACGGTTGGGGCTCAGGGATCCCTGTTC.

V gene TRBV7-9 combines with J gene TRBJ2-7; TRBD2 matches at 9 bases. Trimming removed 5 bases from V and 0 bases from J; junction bases left unmatched: 5. CDR3 length equals 15 residues. Germline CDR1 SEHNR, CDR2 FQNEAQ (reference sequence). CDR3 DNA: TGTGCCAGCAGCCTACTAGCGGGTACCTCCTACGAGCAGTACGTC. Its translation: CASSLLAGTSYEQYV.

In its sample, this clonotype was seen a few times. The chain combines TRBV29-1 with TRBJ2-5, with no clear D. There are 12 residues in the CDR3. Germline-derived CDR1 and CDR2 are SQVTM and ANQGSEA. Trimming took off 7 bases at V and 5 bases at J, with 14 bases between the two ends. CDR3 nucleotide sequence: TGCAGCGCCGGAATCAGTGGGGAGACCCAGTACTTC. It specifies CSAGISGETQYF.

At least ten counts were recorded for this clonotype. V gene TRBV7-9 combines with J gene TRBJ2-7; 7 nucleotides align to TRBD1. The germline V gene has CDR1 SEHNR and CDR2 FQNEAQ (reference sequence). V shed 3 bases, J shed 5 bases, and the junction held 4 bases outside the gene matches. This CDR3 contains 13 residues. The CDR3 protein is CASSFDRVDEQYF. As DNA, the CDR3 is TGTGCCAGCAGCTTCGACAGGGTCGACGAGCAGTACTTC.

The chain links TRBV18 to TRBJ2-5; maybe TRBD1 (5 bases). The V end was cut by 1 base, the J end by 2 bases, with 14 bases between. This CDR3 is 16 amino acids long. Germline V CDR1 and CDR2: KGHSH, LQKENI. CDR3 loop: CASSPLGPQGQETQYF. CDR3 sequence (DNA): TGTGCCAGCTCACCACTAGGTCCTCAGGGACAAGAGACCCAGTACTTC.

This clonotype was observed a few times. The CDR3 DNA sequence: TGTGCCAGCAGTGTCACTGCGGGAGGTATGGATGGCTACACCTTC. Its protein is CASSVTAGGMDGYTF. The rearrangement uses TRBV7-9 and TRBJ1-2, with D unresolved. V was shortened by 6 bases and J by 6 bases, with 20 bases between the two germline ends. Germline CDR1 and CDR2: SEHNR and FQNEAQ (reference sequence). This CDR3 has 15 residues.

This clonotype showed up just a few times. The chain links TRBV24-1 to TRBJ2-1, with TRBD1 identical over 8 bases. The germline CDR1 and CDR2 sequences are KGHDR and SFDVKD. V was clipped by 0 bases and J by 9 bases; unmatched bases: 6. The length of the CDR3 is 15 residues. The CDR3 region is CATSDLGQGVTEQFF. As DNA, the CDR3 is TGTGCCACCAGTGATTTGGGACAGGGAGTCACTGAGCAGTTCTTC.

The chain recombines TRBV6-2 or TRBV6-3 with TRBJ1-2; D is perhaps TRBD1 (6 bases). CDR1 and CDR2 (germline): MNHEY, SVGEGT. The CDR3 totals 14 residues. Trimming cost V 5 bases and J 3 bases, with 13 bases left between them. The CDR3 DNA reads as TGTGCCAGCAGTCAAGTCGGACAGTACTATGGCTACACCTTC. Residues: CASSQVGQYYGYTF.

The rearrangement links TRBV6-5 to TRBJ2-3, with D perhaps TRBD2 (5 bases). The V gene's germline CDR1 is MNHEY and CDR2 SVGAGI. The CDR3 loop spans 14 amino acids. V lost 5 bases, J lost 3 bases, and 12 bases lay in between. CDR3 sequence: CASSAGGGTDTQYF. CDR3 nucleotides: TGTGCCAGCAGTGCGGGCGGAGGTACAGATACGCAGTATTTT.

V is TRBV7-9 and J is TRBJ1-2; 7 nucleotides align to TRBD1. The CDR3 has 14 amino acids. CDR1 is SEHNR and CDR2 is FQNEAQ in the germline V gene (reference sequence). V shed 3 bases and J 2 bases; nucleotides not matched to a gene: 3. The CDR3 protein is CASSFQGVNYGYTF. The CDR3 coding sequence is TGTGCCAGCAGCTTTCAGGGGGTCAACTATGGCTACACCTTC.

This clonotype was detected a few times. V and J are TRBV3-1 and TRBJ2-7; the D call may be TRBD1 or TRBD2 (6 bases each). Per germline, CDR1 LGHDT and CDR2 YNNKEL (reference sequence). CDR3 length equals 16 residues. Trimming cost V 0 bases and J 0 bases, with 12 bases left between them. CDR3 amino acids: CASSQDVGGGSYEQYF. CDR3 in DNA: TGTGCCAGCAGCCAAGATGTAGGGGGAGGCTCCTACGAGCAGTACTTC.

This clonotype showed up many times. The rearrangement links TRBV20-1 to TRBJ2-1; the match to TRBD2 covers 9 bases. The V gene's germline CDR1 is DFQATT and CDR2 SNEGSKA (reference sequence). The CDR3 is 16 residues long. With 7 bases clipped from V and 4 bases from J, the junction kept 14 bases outside the gene matches. In DNA, the CDR3 is TGCAGTGGCGGGGGGGGACAAATCGGAAGGTACAATGAGCAGTTCTTC. Protein: CSGGGGQIGRYNEQFF.

The rearrangement joins TRBV12-3 or TRBV12-4 to TRBJ2-3; 7 nucleotides line up with TRBD2. The V and J ends lost 3 bases and 1 base, in that order; junction bases with no gene match: 4. This CDR3 is 15 amino acids long. In DNA, the CDR3 is TGTGCCAGCAGTTTTGTGGGGGGGGGCACAGATACGCAGTATTTT. Translated, it gives CASSFVGGGTDTQYF.

The table lists this clonotype with a few counts. The V gene is TRBV6-6, the J gene TRBJ2-3; D is perhaps TRBD2 (6 bases). With 5 bases removed from V and 6 bases from J, the gap between germline ends came to 9 bases. Germline V gives CDR1 MNHNY, CDR2 SVGAGI (reference sequence). This CDR3 has 12 amino acids. This chain's CDR3 is CASSGAGDTQYF. The DNA for the CDR3 is TGTGCCAGCAGTGGGGCGGGGGATACGCAGTATTTT.

This chain joins TRBV20-1 and TRBJ1-1, with D unresolved. V lost 0 bases and J lost 0, with 8 bases in between. Germline V gene data show CDR1 as DFQATT and CDR2 as SNEGSKA (reference sequence). The CDR3 spans 14 residues. This CDR3 reads CSARERRVNTEAFF. Written as DNA, the CDR3 is TGCAGTGCTAGAGAAAGGCGGGTGAACACTGAAGCTTTCTTT.

This clonotype came up a few times. The V call is TRBV7-9, the J call TRBJ2-2; TRBD2 matches 8 bases. Germline lookup yields CDR1 SEHNR and CDR2 FQNEAQ (reference sequence). V dropped 3 bases and J dropped 2; count of bases not matched to a gene: 2. This CDR3 is 15 amino acids long. As DNA, the CDR3 is TGTGCCAGCAGCTTTAGCGGGGAAAACACCGGGGAGCTGTTTTTT. It yields the protein CASSFSGENTGELFF.

This clonotype was found many times. V and J are TRBV20-1 and TRBJ2-3; the D gene could be TRBD1 or TRBD2 (6 bases each). The CDR3 is 14 residues long. CDR1 and CDR2 from the germline V gene are DFQATT and SNEGSKA (reference sequence). V gave up 5 bases and J gave up 9 bases, with 21 bases separating them. The CDR3 region is CSAHPRGPFGTQYF. In DNA, the CDR3 is TGCAGTGCTCACCCCCGGGGGCCTTTCGGGACGCAGTATTTT.

The rearrangement uses TRBV6-2 or TRBV6-3 and TRBJ1-2, with D perhaps matching TRBD1 (6 bases). The germline V gene encodes CDR1 MNHEY and CDR2 SVGEGT. With 5 bases removed from V and 0 bases from J, the gap between germline ends came to 16 bases. The CDR3 is made up of 16 amino acids. In DNA, the CDR3 is TGTGCCAGCAGTCCAACGGGCCAGGGGCCTAACTATGGCTACACCTTC. Residues: CASSPTGQGPNYGYTF.

This clonotype was recorded many times. One end of the junction does not line up with germline, which may come from a read error. CDR3 sequence (DNA): TGTGCCAGCAGTCCCGGACTCCAAGAGACCCAGTACTTC. It codes for CASSPGLQETQYF. The chain is built from TRBV5-1 and TRBJ2-5; TRBD2 is a possible D gene (5 bases). This CDR3 spans 13 amino acids. The germline V gene encodes CDR1 SGHRS and CDR2 YFSETQ. The whole variable domain, filled in from reference TRBV5-1 and TRBJ2-5, reads KAGVTQTPRYLIKTRGQQVTLSCSPISGHRSVSWYQQTPGQGLQFLFEYFSETQRNKGNFPGRFSGRQFSNSRSEMNVSTLELGDSALYLCASSPGLQETQYFGPGTRLLVL.

This clonotype showed up just a few times. The rearrangement uses TRBV29-1 and TRBJ1-5, with D perhaps TRBD1 (5 bases). The CDR3 sequence is 12 residues long. Trimming shortened V by 6 bases and J by 6 bases, and 12 bases separated the two germline ends. CDR1 SQVTM and CDR2 ANQGSEA come from the germline V gene. CDR3 sequence: CSVGGGSQPQHF. For the CDR3, the DNA is TGCAGCGTCGGGGGGGGGAGTCAGCCCCAGCATTTT.